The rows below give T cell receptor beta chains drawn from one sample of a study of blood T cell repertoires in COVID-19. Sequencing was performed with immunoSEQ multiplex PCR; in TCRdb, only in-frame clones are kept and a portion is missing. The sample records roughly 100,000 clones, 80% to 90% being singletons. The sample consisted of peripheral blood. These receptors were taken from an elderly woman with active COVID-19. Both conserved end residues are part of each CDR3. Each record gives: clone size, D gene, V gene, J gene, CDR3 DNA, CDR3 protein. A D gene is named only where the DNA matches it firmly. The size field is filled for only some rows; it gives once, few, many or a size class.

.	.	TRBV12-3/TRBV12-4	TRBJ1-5	TGTGCCAGCAGTCCCCGGGGTCTCCAGCCCCAGCATTTT	CASSPRGLQPQHF
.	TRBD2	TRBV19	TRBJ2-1	TGTGCCAGTACGGTAGCGGGAGGGCTAAATGAGCAGTTCTTC	CASTVAGGLNEQFF
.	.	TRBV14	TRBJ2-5	TGTGCCAGCAGCCTACAGAGGACAGCCTCGGAGACCCAGTACTTC	CASSLQRTASETQYF
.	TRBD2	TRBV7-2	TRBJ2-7	TGTGCCAGCAGTCCACAGCGGGAGACCTACGAGCAGTACTTC	CASSPQRETYEQYF
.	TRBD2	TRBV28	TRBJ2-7	TGTGCCAGCAGTTTATCACTAGCGGTCTACGAGCAGTACTTC	CASSLSLAVYEQYF
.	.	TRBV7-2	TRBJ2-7	TGTGCCAGCAGCTTAGGGGCTCCCAGATCTCCAACCTACGAGCAGTACTTC	CASSLGAPRSPTYEQYF
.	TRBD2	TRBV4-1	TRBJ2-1	TGCGCCAGCAGGGGGGGGAGCGGGGATACCTACAATGAGCAGTTCTTC	CASRGGSGDTYNEQFF
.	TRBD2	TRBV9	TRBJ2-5	TGTGCCAGCAGCGTAGATAGCGGGAGGGGAGAGACCCAGTACTTC	CASSVDSGRGETQYF
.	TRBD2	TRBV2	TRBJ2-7	TGTGCCAGCAGTGTTACGGCGGGAGTTTCCGAGCAGTACTTC	CASSVTAGVSEQYF
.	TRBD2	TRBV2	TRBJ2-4	TGTGCCAGCAGGCGGAACTCAGCGGGAGTAAGAAACATTCAGTACTTC	CASRRNSAGVRNIQYF
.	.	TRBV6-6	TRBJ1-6	TGTGCCAGCACAGGGACAATAAATTCACCCCTCCACTTT	CASTGTINSPLHF
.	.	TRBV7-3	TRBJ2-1	TGTGCCAGCAGCCGGAGCGGAGTTGGGGGGTATGAGCAGTTCTTC	CASSRSGVGGYEQFF
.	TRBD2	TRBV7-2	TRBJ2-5	TGTGCCAGCAGCTTAGCAGGACTAGCGGGAGGGGTGACCCAGTACTTC	CASSLAGLAGGVTQYF
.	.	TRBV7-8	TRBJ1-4	TGTGCCAGCAGCCAACGGCGGGTCCACGAAAAACTGTTTTTT	CASSQRRVHEKLFF
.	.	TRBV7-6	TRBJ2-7	TGTGCCAGCAGCCGCCCACGGATAGAGGTGGAAGAAGACGAGCAGTACTTC	CASSRPRIEVEEDEQYF
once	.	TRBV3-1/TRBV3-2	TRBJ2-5	TGTGCCAGCAGCCTAGGGGGTCGGGACCAAGAGACCCAGTACTTC	CASSLGGRDQETQYF
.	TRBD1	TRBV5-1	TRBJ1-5	TGCGCCAGCAGCCCCCAAAGGACAGGGCGGTCTCAGCCCCAGCATTTT	CASSPQRTGRSQPQHF
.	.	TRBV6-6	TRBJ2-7	TGTGCCAGCAGTTATATCAACACCTACGAGCAGTACTTC	CASSYINTYEQYF
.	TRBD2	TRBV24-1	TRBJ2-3	TGTGCCACCAGTGACAAACTAGCGGGAGGAGGGTATACGCAGTATTTT	CATSDKLAGGGYTQYF
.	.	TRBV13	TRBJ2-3	TGTGCCAGCAGCCTTTTGAGTGCAACGCAGTATTTT	CASSLLSATQYF
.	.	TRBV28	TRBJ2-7	TGTGCCAGCAGTGTCCTGGGGGCCGCCTACGAGCAGTACTTC	CASSVLGAAYEQYF
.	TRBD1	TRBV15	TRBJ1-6	TGTGCCACCAGCCGACGGACAGGGAACAATTCACCCCTCCACTTT	CATSRRTGNNSPLHF
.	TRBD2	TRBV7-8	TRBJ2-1	TGTGCCAGCAGCTTAAGGGCATCAGGGACTAGCGGGAACAATGAGCAGTTCTTC	CASSLRASGTSGNNEQFF
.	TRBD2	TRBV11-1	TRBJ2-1	TGTGCCAGCAGCTTCTCCGCGGGAGGGGTTGAGCAGTTCTTC	CASSFSAGGVEQFF
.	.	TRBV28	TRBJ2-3	TGTGCCAGCAGTTTCCTAGCGGATACGCAGTATTTT	CASSFLADTQYF
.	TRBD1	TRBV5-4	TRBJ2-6	TGTGCCAGCAGCCCGCACAGGGGGCCTGGGGCCAACGTCCTGACTTTC	CASSPHRGPGANVLTF
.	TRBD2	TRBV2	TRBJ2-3	TGTGCCAGCAGCGAAACTAGCGGGAGGGCCCTTACGCAGTATTTT	CASSETSGRALTQYF